The 29 T cell receptor beta chains listed next were all sequenced from one sample in a study of CD8+ T cells in alopecia areata. Extracted RNA was reverse transcribed, and the resulting cDNA served as sequencing template. The assay was immunoSEQ multiplex PCR, and TCRdb's table has in-frame clones only and misses some. The top ten clones hold 0.75% to 0.95% of a sample with 250,000 to 350,000 clones, about 60% of them seen once. Treatment specified: oral pan-JAK inhibitor, 5-10 mg twice daily. Material: CD4+ T cells sorted from blood, obtained between weeks 51 and 54, from a patient treated with tofacitinib. These receptors all stem from a human donor with alopecia areata.

The chain carries TRBV5-1 and TRBJ2-1; 8 bases match TRBD2. The CDR3 has 17 residues. J was trimmed by 4 bases and V by 2 bases; bases with no gene match: 11. In germline, CDR1 is SGHRS, CDR2 YFSETQ. The CDR3 spells CASSLTFSASGYNEQFF. CDR3 bases: TGCGCCAGCAGCTTAACGTTCTCGGCTAGCGGGTACAATGAGCAGTTCTTC.

This chain connects TRBV9 to TRBJ1-6, with D perhaps TRBD1 (5 bases). The CDR3 covers 15 residues. Trimming took off 2 bases at V and 10 bases at J, with 16 bases between the two ends. The germline gives CDR1 SGDLS, CDR2 YYNGEE. CDR3 region: CASSVEGIPDSPLHF. Written as DNA, the CDR3 is TGTGCCAGCAGCGTCGAGGGGATCCCCGACTCACCCCTCCACTTT.

This sequence joins TRBV9 and TRBJ1-1, with TRBD1 matching over 9 bases. Germline V gene sequence: CDR1 SGDLS, CDR2 YYNGEE. Trimming removed 3 bases from V and 4 bases from J; junction bases left unmatched: 4. The CDR3 length is 14 residues. Here the CDR3 reads CASSEQGAGTEAFF. CDR3 in DNA: TGTGCCAGCAGCGAACAGGGGGCTGGCACTGAAGCTTTCTTT.

The table lists this clone with a few counts. This chain connects TRBV29-1 to TRBJ1-2, with D perhaps matching TRBD1 (5 bases). Trimming pared 7 bases from V and 5 bases from J, leaving 8 bases between. Germline CDR1 and CDR2: SQVTM and ANQGSEA. The length of the CDR3 is 10 residues. The CDR3 sequence is CSAAGYGYTF. The CDR3 nucleotides read TGCAGCGCGGCAGGGTATGGCTACACCTTC.

This clone turned up a few times. The CDR3 loop reads CASDRENTEAFF. Written as DNA, the CDR3 is TGTGCCTCGGACAGGGAGAACACTGAAGCTTTCTTT. The genes are TRBV30 and TRBJ1-1; 8 nucleotides align to TRBD1. The CDR3 is 12 residues long. Looked up from germline, CDR1 is GTSNPN and CDR2 is SVGIG (reference sequence). V dropped 7 bases and J dropped 1; count of bases not matched to a gene: 2.

The chain joins TRBV29-1 to TRBJ2-1; 8 positions agree with TRBD2. CDR1 and CDR2 from the germline V gene are SQVTM and ANQGSEA. The CDR3 extends over 14 amino acids. J lost 4 bases, V lost 5 bases, and 7 bases had no gene match. For the CDR3, the DNA is TGCAGCGTTCCCGGGGGGGCCCTGTACAATGAGCAGTTCTTC. Protein sequence: CSVPGGALYNEQFF.

The chain has TRBV30 and TRBJ2-5, with 12 bases aligning to TRBD2. CDR1 and CDR2 (germline): GTSNPN, SVGIG (reference sequence). The CDR3 runs 15 residues. With 3 bases clipped from V and 4 bases from J, the junction kept 6 bases outside the gene matches. CDR3: CAWSHMTSGGETQYF. The CDR3 DNA is TGTGCCTGGAGCCACATGACTAGCGGGGGAGAGACCCAGTACTTC.

The chain combines TRBV6-5 with TRBJ2-1, with 9 bases that match TRBD2. The CDR3 loop spans 14 amino acids. V dropped 5 bases and J dropped 9; count of bases not matched to a gene: 8. Germline loops: CDR1 MNHEY, CDR2 SVGAGI. This chain's CDR3 is CASSNLAGSGEQFF. The CDR3 coding sequence is TGTGCCAGCAGTAATCTAGCGGGGAGTGGTGAGCAGTTCTTC.

V and J are TRBV7-2 and TRBJ1-1; no firm D call. Germline lookup yields CDR1 SGHTA and CDR2 FQGNSA. Trimming pared 1 base from V and 5 bases from J, leaving 8 bases between. The CDR3 is 13 amino acids. In DNA, the CDR3 is TGTGCCAGCAGCTTAGGTGAGGGTACTGAAGCTTTCTTT. Its translation: CASSLGEGTEAFF.

Only a few counts were recorded for this clone. V usage is TRBV7-3 and J usage is TRBJ2-4, with D perhaps TRBD1 or TRBD2 (5 bases each). V lost 4 bases, J lost 14 bases, and 18 bases lay in between. Germline values: CDR1 SGHTA, CDR2 FQGTGA. This CDR3 is 13 amino acids long. DNA of the CDR3: TGTGCCAGCAGCTACATTGGCCGGGACGCCAAGTACTTC. This encodes CASSYIGRDAKYF.

This chain connects TRBV5-4 to TRBJ2-3, with D tentatively TRBD1 or TRBD2 (5 bases each). CDR3 length: 14 residues. Trimming removed 5 bases at V and 6 bases at J, with 16 bases between. The germline V gene has CDR1 SGHNT and CDR2 YYREEE (reference sequence). CDR3 protein: CASSPKGPGDTQYF. CDR3 sequence (DNA): TGTGCCAGCAGTCCTAAGGGGCCGGGGGATACGCAGTATTTT.

The chain links TRBV2 to TRBJ1-6; unclear D gene. The germline V gene encodes CDR1 SNHLY and CDR2 FYNNEI. Trimming removed 6 bases at V and 6 bases at J, with 15 bases between. The CDR3 consists of 15 residues. CDR3 sequence reads: CASRSNPMSNSPLHF. DNA for the CDR3: TGTGCCAGCAGGAGTAACCCGATGAGTAATTCACCCCTCCACTTT.

This clone was detected a few times. This sequence joins TRBV14 and TRBJ1-1; D remains unclear. This CDR3 region has 13 residues. V shed 4 bases and J shed 3 bases, with 9 bases lying between them. In germline, CDR1 is SGHDN, CDR2 FVKESK. In DNA, the CDR3 is TGTGCCAGCAGCCCTGACGGCTACACTGAAGCTTTCTTT. Translated: CASSPDGYTEAFF. The full variable domain, completed using reference TRBV14 and TRBJ1-1, is EAGVTQFPSHSVIEKGQTVTLRCDPISGHDNLYWYRRVMGKEIKFLLHFVKESKQDESGMPNNRFLAERTGGTYSTLKVQPAELEDSGVYFCASSPDGYTEAFFGQGTRLTVV.

This rearrangement joins TRBV6-1 to TRBJ2-5; D is possibly TRBD2 (5 bases). Between the trimmed V and J ends, which lost 7 bases and 6 bases, there was a span of 15 bases. The CDR3 contains 13 residues. The germline V gene has CDR1 MNHNS and CDR2 SASEGT. The CDR3 protein is CASILSPGKTQYF. CDR3 DNA sequence: TGTGCCAGCATCCTCTCTCCGGGGAAGACCCAGTACTTC.

This clone occurred once. This chain joins TRBV30 and TRBJ1-2, with TRBD1 matching over 10 bases. The CDR3 consists of 17 residues. With 2 bases clipped from V and 4 bases from J, the junction kept 13 bases outside the gene matches. Germline lookup yields CDR1 GTSNPN and CDR2 SVGIG (reference sequence). The CDR3 protein is CAWSPSGTGAEVYGYTF. The CDR3 nucleotides read TGTGCCTGGAGTCCATCCGGGACAGGGGCGGAGGTCTATGGCTACACCTTC.

This chain connects TRBV7-9 to TRBJ2-7; perhaps D is TRBD1 or TRBD2 (5 bases each). The germline CDR1 and CDR2 sequences are SEHNR and FQNEAQ (reference sequence). V was cut by 5 bases and J by 2 bases, with 10 bases left in between. CDR3 length equals 13 residues. CDR3 sequence (DNA): TGTGCCAGCAGCCGGGACGCAACCTACGAGCAGTACTTC. Translated: CASSRDATYEQYF.

This clone was detected a few times. The same CDR3 also results from other DNA sequences found in this sample. The chain employs TRBV4-3 and TRBJ1-5; D is uncertain. Trimming took 0 bases from V and 0 from J, leaving 6 bases between them. CDR1 and CDR2 from the germline V gene are LGHNA and YSLEER. The CDR3 consists of 15 residues. CDR3 sequence (DNA): TGCGCCAGCAGCCAAGACCCTAATAGCAATCAGCCCCAGCATTTT. Translating gives CASSQDPNSNQPQHF.

This clone has only one observation. V is TRBV29-1 and J is TRBJ1-5; D is possibly TRBD1 (5 bases). The CDR3 sequence is 14 residues long. Trimming pared 7 bases from V and 5 bases from J, leaving 18 bases between. Germline V CDR1 and CDR2: SQVTM, ANQGSEA. CDR3 nucleotides: TGCAGCGCCCAGGCGGGATGGGGCGATCAGCCCCAGCATTTT. It yields the protein CSAQAGWGDQPQHF. The whole variable domain, filled in from reference TRBV29-1 and TRBJ1-5, reads SAVISQKPSRDICQRGTSLTIQCQVDSQVTMMFWYRQQPGQSLTLIATANQGSEATYESGFVIDKFPISRPNLTFSTLTVSNMSPEDSSIYLCSAQAGWGDQPQHFGDGTRLSIL.

The gene calls are TRBV6-5 and TRBJ1-2; 7 positions match TRBD1. Trimming cost V 5 bases and J 0 bases; bases outside gene matches: 3. Germline loops: CDR1 MNHEY, CDR2 SVGAGI. This CDR3 region has 14 residues. CDR3: CASSRDSTNYGYTF. The CDR3 nucleotides are TGTGCCAGCAGTCGGGACAGCACTAACTATGGCTACACCTTC.

The chain couples TRBV5-1 to TRBJ2-5; D is possibly TRBD1 or TRBD2 (5 bases each). Germline V gene lookup returns CDR1 SGHRS and CDR2 YFSETQ. The CDR3 covers 13 residues. The V end lost 4 bases, the J end lost 5 bases, and 12 bases lay between the germline ends. The CDR3 DNA is TGCGCCAGCAGCCCGGGGACGGGGGAGACCCAGTACTTC. It encodes CASSPGTGETQYF.

This clone showed up just a few times. The chain has TRBV2 and TRBJ1-3; unclear D gene. The germline V gene has CDR1 SNHLY and CDR2 FYNNEI. V lost 4 bases and J 4 bases, leaving 14 bases between the germline ends. The CDR3 sequence is 15 residues long. The CDR3 loop reads CASSADFGAGNTIYF. As DNA, the CDR3 is TGTGCCAGCAGTGCGGATTTCGGTGCAGGAAACACCATATATTTT.

This clone was recorded a few times. This chain joins TRBV9 and TRBJ2-7; D might be TRBD2 (5 bases). Per germline, CDR1 SGDLS and CDR2 YYNGEE. The CDR3 is 13 amino acids. The V end lost 4 bases, the J end lost 7 bases, and 15 bases lay between the germline ends. As DNA, the CDR3 is TGTGCCAGCAGCCCACCGGGGAAGGCGGAGCAGTACTTC. Amino acid sequence: CASSPPGKAEQYF.

The V gene is TRBV30, the J gene TRBJ1-2, with TRBD1 as a possible D gene (5 bases). In germline, CDR1 is GTSNPN, CDR2 SVGIG (reference sequence). The CDR3 contains 12 residues. V was trimmed by 3 bases and J by 5 bases, leaving 10 bases between them. The CDR3 spells CAWRTVSYGYTF. CDR3 bases: TGTGCCTGGAGGACAGTCTCATATGGCTACACCTTC.

The chain combines TRBV6-5 with TRBJ1-2; D remains unclear. CDR3 length equals 13 residues. The V gene's germline CDR1 is MNHEY and CDR2 SVGAGI. Trimming took 0 bases from V and 8 from J, leaving 10 bases between them. The CDR3 DNA follows: TGTGCCAGCAGTTACTCGAGGGTTGGAGGCTACACCTTC. Its translation: CASSYSRVGGYTF.

A single count supports this clone. The rearrangement uses TRBV5-4 and TRBJ2-5, with a weak D call TRBD2 (5 bases). This CDR3 has 16 residues. Trimming removed 4 bases from V and 5 bases from J, with 21 bases in between. Germline V gene data show CDR1 as SGHNT and CDR2 as YYREEE (reference sequence). This CDR3 is CASSPRPPLGGETQYF. In DNA, the CDR3 is TGTGCCAGCAGCCCACGTCCCCCCTTGGGCGGGGAGACCCAGTACTTC.

This clone was observed a handful of times. V is TRBV29-1 and J is TRBJ1-6; D gene ambiguous. The CDR3 is 13 amino acids. Germline-derived CDR1 and CDR2 are SQVTM and ANQGSEA. Trimming stripped 4 bases from V and 6 bases from J, with 10 bases between. This CDR3 is CSVAETTNSPLHF. The CDR3 nucleotides read TGCAGCGTTGCGGAGACTACTAATTCACCCCTCCACTTT.

This rearrangement joins TRBV6-5 to TRBJ1-2; TRBD1 agrees at 7 bases. The V and J ends lost 2 bases and 5 bases, in that order; junction bases with no gene match: 5. The CDR3 has 14 residues. Germline V CDR1 and CDR2: MNHEY, SVGAGI. Written as DNA, the CDR3 is TGTGCCAGCAGTTACGACAGGGCGCCGTATGGCTACACCTTC. It codes for CASSYDRAPYGYTF.

This clone came up a few times. V is TRBV23-1 and J is TRBJ2-1; 11 bases are shared with TRBD2. TRBV23-1 is given ORF status, its function remaining uncertain. The CDR3 sequence is 20 residues long. The ends lost 4 bases at V and 0 bases at J; junction bases unmatched: 14. The CDR3 here is CASSPTKTSGGLSSYNEQFF. As DNA, the CDR3 is TGCGCCAGCAGTCCCACGAAAACTAGCGGGGGTCTAAGCTCCTACAATGAGCAGTTCTTC.

The chain recombines TRBV25-1 with TRBJ2-3; TRBD2 might be the D (5 bases). Germline CDR1 MGHDK, CDR2 SYGVNS. This CDR3 contains 12 residues. V was trimmed by 6 bases and J by 3 bases, leaving 7 bases between them. The CDR3 region is CASRRVTDTQYF. The CDR3 DNA follows: TGTGCCAGCAGGCGGGTGACAGATACGCAGTATTTT.